This T cell receptor (beta chain) was found in a study of monozygotic twins with cystic fibrosis. Study details: Library input was around 2.8 micrograms of fragmented DNA, with roughly 15 PCR cycles. Study findings and constraints: Co-twins had the most similar V usage for 13 of 16 pairs, J for 8.

Points on this clone: Its antigen is unknown.

TCRdb's copy holds only in-frame clones and misses some; the assay was immunoSEQ multiplex PCR. The top ten clones hold 0.85% to 1% of a sample with roughly 30,000 clones, more than 85% of them seen once. Sequenced sample: blood. The source of this sequence is a girl aged 2 to 9 with cystic fibrosis.

The CDR3 here is CASSLGREGEQYF. Written as DNA, the CDR3 is TGTGCCAGCAGCTTAGGGAGGGAGGGCGAGCAGTACTTC. The chain uses TRBV11-2 and TRBJ2-7, with 7 bases identical to TRBD2. CDR1 is SGHAT and CDR2 is FQNNGV in the germline V gene. The ends lost 1 base at V and 6 bases at J; junction bases unmatched: 3. CDR3 size: 13 residues.